The rows below give T cell receptor beta chains drawn from one sample of a study of OX40 agonist ivuxolimab in advanced cancers. The repertoire was sequenced with immunoSEQ multiplex PCR; TCRdb's copy has only in-frame clones and lacks some. Among about 27,000 clones, roughly 80% were seen once, and the ten largest hold 21%. The sequenced sample was CD4+ or CD8+ T cells sorted from blood, obtained in a trial of the OX40 agonist ivuxolimab. The receptors here all came from an adult with an advanced solid tumor such as melanoma, head and neck, liver or kidney cancer. Each CDR3 is given with its conserved first and last residue. Each record gives: V gene, J gene, D gene, clone size, CDR3 protein, CDR3 DNA. D genes are given only for firm matches. Clone size is given for some rows only: seen once, a few or many times, or a class if the clone is expanded.

V: TRBV2; J: TRBJ2-1; D: TRBD1; size: -; CDR3: CASSEGTGINEQFF; DNA: TGTGCCAGCAGTGAAGGGACAGGGATCAATGAGCAGTTCTTC
V: TRBV7-9; J: TRBJ1-1; D: TRBD1; size: once; CDR3: CASSLDRARTEAFF; DNA: TGTGCCAGCAGCTTGGACAGGGCTCGAACTGAAGCTTTCTTT
V: TRBV7-2; J: TRBJ2-3; D: -; size: -; CDR3: CASSLDYTQYF; DNA: TGTGCCAGCAGCTTAGATTATACGCAGTATTTT
V: TRBV4-2; J: TRBJ2-2; D: TRBD2; size: -; CDR3: CASSPRLAGLPPGELFF; DNA: TGTGCCAGCAGCCCCCGCCTAGCGGGACTTCCCCCCGGGGAGCTGTTTTTT
V: TRBV4-1; J: TRBJ1-2; D: -; size: -; CDR3: CASSQDRSGGYYGYTF; DNA: TGCGCCAGCAGCCAAGATCGCTCCGGGGGCTACTATGGCTACACCTTC
V: TRBV4-1; J: TRBJ2-7; D: -; size: -; CDR3: CASSLEGPDYEQYF; DNA: TGCGCCAGCAGCCTCGAGGGCCCCGACTACGAGCAGTACTTC
V: TRBV27; J: TRBJ2-1; D: -; size: -; CDR3: CATTIRGSPYNEQFF; DNA: TGTGCCACCACGATCCGGGGATCCCCTTACAATGAGCAGTTCTTC
V: TRBV4-1; J: TRBJ2-7; D: -; size: once; CDR3: CASSQGQGGNYEQYF; DNA: TGCGCCAGCAGCCAAGGACAGGGCGGGAACTACGAGCAGTACTTC
V: TRBV6-5; J: TRBJ2-7; D: -; size: -; CDR3: CASSYYPSDEQYF; DNA: TGTGCCAGCAGTTACTACCCTAGCGACGAGCAGTACTTC
V: TRBV9; J: TRBJ2-3; D: -; size: -; CDR3: CASSVDGRGRNTQYF; DNA: TGTGCCAGCAGCGTAGATGGCAGGGGCAGGAATACGCAGTATTTT
V: TRBV28; J: TRBJ2-7; D: -; size: -; CDR3: CASRHTASYEQYF; DNA: TGTGCCAGCAGACATACAGCGTCCTACGAGCAGTACTTC
V: TRBV5-1; J: TRBJ1-1; D: -; size: -; CDR3: CASSEDVNVNTEAFF; DNA: TGCGCCAGCAGCGAAGACGTAAACGTGAACACTGAAGCTTTCTTT
V: TRBV4-2; J: TRBJ2-3; D: TRBD2; size: -; CDR3: CASSHPGLAGRGADTQYF; DNA: TGTGCCAGCAGCCACCCGGGACTAGCGGGGAGGGGGGCAGATACGCAGTATTTT
V: TRBV19; J: TRBJ2-2; D: -; size: -; CDR3: CASSSYKGLNTGELFF; DNA: TGTGCCAGTAGTTCGTATAAGGGACTCAACACCGGGGAGCTGTTTTTT
V: TRBV30; J: TRBJ2-3; D: TRBD1; size: -; CDR3: CAWSVNRGLADTQYF; DNA: TGTGCCTGGAGTGTAAACAGGGGGCTCGCAGATACGCAGTATTTT
V: TRBV11-1; J: TRBJ2-5; D: TRBD2; size: -; CDR3: CASSSGLAKLETQYF; DNA: TGTGCCAGCAGCTCGGGACTAGCAAAATTGGAGACCCAGTACTTC
V: TRBV30; J: TRBJ2-3; D: -; size: -; CDR3: CAWSTTRAGTDTQYF; DNA: TGTGCCTGGAGCACAACGCGGGCCGGCACAGATACGCAGTATTTT
V: TRBV19; J: TRBJ2-1; D: TRBD2; size: -; CDR3: CASTLTGTSGRSEQFF; DNA: TGTGCCAGTACTCTCACCGGGACTAGCGGGAGAAGTGAGCAGTTCTTC
V: TRBV7-8; J: TRBJ2-1; D: -; size: -; CDR3: CASSPVSFIGSSYNEQFF; DNA: TGTGCCAGCAGCCCCGTTTCTTTCATTGGGAGCTCCTACAATGAGCAGTTCTTC
V: TRBV7-9; J: TRBJ2-1; D: TRBD2; size: medium-sized; CDR3: CASSPTSGRAYNEQFF; DNA: TGTGCCAGCAGCCCAACTAGCGGCCGGGCCTACAATGAGCAGTTCTTC
V: TRBV19; J: TRBJ1-1; D: -; size: -; CDR3: CAGSRTVNTEAFF; DNA: TGTGCCGGATCCCGGACAGTGAACACTGAAGCTTTCTTT
V: TRBV5-4; J: TRBJ1-5; D: -; size: -; CDR3: CASSLDRGVNQPQHF; DNA: TGTGCCAGCAGCTTGGACCGAGGGGTTAACCAGCCCCAGCATTTT
V: TRBV27; J: TRBJ2-5; D: -; size: -; CDR3: CASSPIPYQETQYF; DNA: TGTGCCAGCAGTCCTATCCCATACCAAGAGACCCAGTACTTC
V: TRBV4-1; J: TRBJ2-5; D: TRBD2; size: -; CDR3: CASSQESGIAGVEQYF; DNA: TGCGCCAGCAGCCAAGAAAGTGGAATAGCGGGAGTTGAGCAGTACTTC
V: TRBV5-1; J: TRBJ2-3; D: -; size: few; CDR3: CASSLGGEVDTQYF; DNA: TGCGCCAGCAGCTTGGGGGGAGAAGTGGATACGCAGTATTTT
V: TRBV27; J: TRBJ2-2; D: TRBD2; size: once; CDR3: CASSPRGLAGVLTGELFF; DNA: TGTGCCAGCAGCCCCCGGGGACTAGCGGGAGTATTGACCGGGGAGCTGTTTTTT
V: TRBV19; J: TRBJ2-3; D: -; size: -; CDR3: CASSPEVEDATDTQYF; DNA: TGTGCCAGTAGTCCCGAGGTAGAAGACGCCACAGATACGCAGTATTTT
V: TRBV6-1; J: TRBJ2-7; D: TRBD1; size: -; CDR3: CASSEGPGTGLYEQYF; DNA: TGTGCCAGCAGTGAAGGCCCCGGGACAGGTCTCTACGAGCAGTACTTC
V: TRBV7-6; J: TRBJ2-5; D: TRBD2; size: once; CDR3: CASSLVAGRLQETQYF; DNA: TGTGCCAGCAGCTTAGTAGCGGGGCGACTGCAAGAGACCCAGTACTTC
V: TRBV9; J: TRBJ2-4; D: -; size: -; CDR3: CASSVGIAKNIQYF; DNA: TGTGCCAGCAGCGTCGGTATAGCCAAAAACATTCAGTACTTC
V: TRBV11-3; J: TRBJ2-1; D: -; size: -; CDR3: CASSPGAINEQFF; DNA: TGTGCCAGCAGCCCGGGGGCCATCAATGAGCAGTTCTTC
V: TRBV7-3; J: TRBJ2-7; D: -; size: -; CDR3: CASSFSSGTPYEQYF; DNA: TGTGCCAGCAGCTTCAGTTCCGGGACCCCCTACGAGCAGTACTTC
V: TRBV9; J: TRBJ2-2; D: TRBD2; size: -; CDR3: CASSRGGNTGELFF; DNA: TGTGCCAGCAGTCGGGGGGGTAACACCGGGGAGCTGTTTTTT
V: TRBV28; J: TRBJ2-7; D: TRBD2; size: -; CDR3: CASRRASGGNEQYF; DNA: TGTGCCAGCAGGAGGGCTAGCGGGGGTAACGAGCAGTACTTC
V: TRBV19; J: TRBJ1-3; D: TRBD1; size: once; CDR3: CASSTGTGSSGNTIYF; DNA: TGTGCCAGTAGTACCGGGACAGGGAGTTCTGGAAACACCATATATTTT
V: TRBV15; J: TRBJ1-1; D: TRBD1; size: -; CDR3: CATSREGGRGNTEAFF; DNA: TGTGCCACCAGCAGAGAAGGGGGCAGGGGGAACACTGAAGCTTTCTTT
V: TRBV15; J: TRBJ1-1; D: TRBD1; size: -; CDR3: CATSKDRGGTEAFF; DNA: TGTGCCACCAGCAAGGACAGGGGAGGGACTGAAGCTTTCTTT
V: TRBV19; J: TRBJ2-1; D: -; size: once; CDR3: CASSLGSYNEQFF; DNA: TGTGCCAGTAGTCTTGGCTCCTACAATGAGCAGTTCTTC
V: TRBV29-1; J: TRBJ2-3; D: TRBD2; size: -; CDR3: CSVDQTSGDSTDTQYF; DNA: TGCAGCGTTGACCAGACTAGCGGGGACTCCACAGATACGCAGTATTTT
V: TRBV9; J: TRBJ2-5; D: -; size: -; CDR3: CASSLTQGFQETQYF; DNA: TGTGCCAGCAGCTTGACTCAGGGTTTCCAAGAGACCCAGTACTTC
V: TRBV28; J: TRBJ2-6; D: -; size: -; CDR3: CASPTGANVLTF; DNA: TGTGCCTCCCCGACCGGGGCCAACGTCCTGACTTTC
V: TRBV5-8; J: TRBJ1-4; D: TRBD1; size: -; CDR3: CASSIGTATNEKLFF; DNA: TGTGCCAGCAGCATTGGGACAGCAACTAATGAAAAACTGTTTTTT
V: TRBV5-4; J: TRBJ1-2; D: TRBD1; size: -; CDR3: CASSTGQGATYGYTF; DNA: TGTGCCAGCAGCACGGGACAGGGGGCAACTTATGGCTACACCTTC
V: TRBV6-5; J: TRBJ2-2; D: -; size: -; CDR3: CASSYSEGSGELFF; DNA: TGTGCCAGCAGTTACTCTGAGGGATCCGGGGAGCTGTTTTTT
V: TRBV5-1; J: TRBJ2-5; D: -; size: -; CDR3: CASSLVGFGVDQETQYF; DNA: TGCGCCAGCAGCTTGGTGGGTTTCGGGGTGGACCAAGAGACCCAGTACTTC
V: TRBV2; J: TRBJ1-1; D: -; size: -; CDR3: CASSLGRMNTEAFF; DNA: TGTGCCAGCAGCTTAGGCAGAATGAACACTGAAGCTTTCTTT
V: TRBV5-4; J: TRBJ2-3; D: TRBD2; size: -; CDR3: CASRYDYSGGVDTQYF; DNA: TGTGCCAGCAGATACGACTATAGCGGGGGGGTAGATACGCAGTATTTT
V: TRBV15; J: TRBJ2-5; D: -; size: -; CDR3: CAAGGLRMGETQYF; DNA: TGTGCCGCCGGGGGGCTGCGGATGGGAGAGACCCAGTACTTC
V: TRBV6-4; J: TRBJ1-1; D: TRBD1; size: -; CDR3: CASSLDRGGNTEAFF; DNA: TGTGCCAGCAGTTTGGACAGGGGAGGGAACACTGAAGCTTTCTTT
V: TRBV27; J: TRBJ2-5; D: TRBD2; size: -; CDR3: CASSYGTSGGPHQETQYF; DNA: TGTGCCAGCAGTTATGGGACTAGCGGGGGACCTCATCAAGAGACCCAGTACTTC
V: TRBV28; J: TRBJ2-7; D: -; size: -; CDR3: CASSFAGPPDEQYF; DNA: TGTGCCAGCAGTTTCGCAGGGCCCCCGGACGAGCAGTACTTC
V: TRBV10-1; J: TRBJ2-3; D: TRBD1; size: -; CDR3: CASSRTGPDTQYF; DNA: TGCGCCAGCAGCCGGACAGGGCCAGATACGCAGTATTTT
V: TRBV9; J: TRBJ2-2; D: -; size: -; CDR3: CASSVSGELFF; DNA: TGTGCCAGCAGCGTATCCGGGGAGCTGTTTTTT
V: TRBV6-1; J: TRBJ2-3; D: -; size: once; CDR3: CASSEAKGWAQYF; DNA: TGTGCCAGCAGTGAAGCGAAAGGGTGGGCGCAGTATTTT
V: TRBV5-4; J: TRBJ2-7; D: TRBD2; size: -; CDR3: CASSLGGGSYEQYF; DNA: TGTGCCAGCAGCTTGGGCGGCGGGAGTTACGAGCAGTACTTC
V: TRBV27; J: TRBJ2-7; D: -; size: once; CDR3: CASSFGALGEQYF; DNA: TGTGCCAGCAGTTTTGGGGCTTTAGGCGAGCAGTACTTC
V: TRBV6-5; J: TRBJ1-1; D: -; size: -; CDR3: CASSYFGLNTEAFF; DNA: TGTGCCAGCAGTTACTTTGGGCTGAACACTGAAGCTTTCTTT
V: TRBV6-1; J: TRBJ1-3; D: -; size: -; CDR3: CASSELGRPGNTIYF; DNA: TGTGCCAGCAGTGAATTAGGGCGCCCTGGAAACACCATATATTTT
V: TRBV19; J: TRBJ2-7; D: -; size: -; CDR3: CAIKAEISYEQYF; DNA: TGTGCCATCAAGGCGGAAATCTCCTACGAGCAGTACTTC